This T cell receptor beta chain was observed in a study of T cell responses to AZD1222 COVID-19 vaccine. Findings and caveats of the study: At 160-218 and 743-854, vaccine-associated CD4 TCRs were dominant, and they spanned spike. Unmutated regions of variants are reportedly targeted by nearly half of spike-specific TCRs.

Method: immunoSEQ multiplex PCR; TCRdb's copy keeps in-frame clones and lacks some. The sample carries approximately 110,000 clones, 80% to 95% recorded once. This clone was counted a few times. Its matching antigen is unknown. There are 15 residues in the CDR3. V shed 6 bases, J shed 6 bases, and the junction held 7 bases outside the gene matches. Per the germline V gene, CDR1 is SNHLY and CDR2 is FYNNEI. The sequence was collected from an adult who received the AZD1222 COVID-19 vaccine. The gene calls are TRBV2 and TRBJ2-2; 10 bases match TRBD1. Sequenced here: peripheral blood, sampled 28 days after the second AZD1222 dose. CDR3 sequence: CASRHRDRGPGELFF. Here the CDR3 DNA reads TGTGCCAGCAGACACCGGGACAGGGGCCCCGGGGAGCTGTTTTTT.